Listed below are T cell receptor beta chains from one sample, sequenced in a study of patients and donors after allogeneic stem cell transplantation. TCRdb re-derived calls from the RT-PCR reads in MiXCR, one entry per CDR3 protein. The sample gives hundreds of thousands of distinct CDR3 sequences, 16% of which show up once; roughly 7.2% is in the top ten. The specimen was blood, either unsorted or a sorted T cell fraction (not recorded which). The receptors were gathered from a human donor who was either an allogeneic HSCT recipient or a stem cell or donor lymphocyte infusion donor (not recorded which). It is not recorded whose cells these are; they may come from a transplant donor. Both conserved end residues are part of each CDR3. A D gene is named only where the DNA matches it firmly. The size entry is marked missing in some rows and otherwise reads once, few, many or a size class.

>TRBD1|TRBV6-1|TRBJ1-1|.
CASTPEGDRAYTEAFF
TGTGCCAGCACCCCCGAAGGGGACAGGGCTTACACTGAAGCTTTCTTT
>.|TRBV6-1|TRBJ1-1|few
CASSVDRGAPNTEAFF
TGTGCCAGCAGCGTGGACAGAGGGGCTCCGAACACTGAAGCTTTCTTT
>.|TRBV4-2|TRBJ2-1|.
CASSQDRLDNEQFF
TGTGCCAGCAGCCAAGACCGACTAGACAATGAGCAGTTCTTC
>.|TRBV5-1|TRBJ1-5|few
CASSFEGHSNQPQHF
TGCGCCAGCAGCTTCGAGGGGCATAGCAATCAGCCCCAGCATTTT
>.|TRBV29-1|TRBJ1-1|.
CSVEGPGWNTEAFF
TGCAGCGTTGAAGGTCCGGGGTGGAACACTGAAGCTTTCTTT
>TRBD2|TRBV6-2/TRBV6-3|TRBJ2-3|few
CASSKGLAGDYTQYF
TGTGCCAGCAGCAAGGGGCTAGCGGGAGATTATACGCAGTATTTT
>.|TRBV27|TRBJ2-7|few
CASSFYASLSYEQYF
TGTGCCAGCAGTTTTTACGCTTCTCTCTCCTACGAGCAGTACTTC
>.|TRBV12-3/TRBV12-4|TRBJ1-1|.
CASSRRTLYTEAFF
TGTGCCAGCAGTCGTCGGACACTTTACACTGAAGCTTTCTTT
>TRBD1|TRBV6-1|TRBJ1-2|few
CASTLPGQNYGYTF
TGTGCCAGCACCTTACCGGGACAGAACTATGGCTACACCTTC
>.|TRBV12-3/TRBV12-4|TRBJ1-1|many
CASSLRHMNTEAFF
TGTGCCAGCAGTTTAAGGCACATGAACACTGAAGCTTTCTTT
>TRBD2|TRBV4-1|TRBJ2-5|.
CASATPGGVSQETQYF
TGCGCCAGCGCTACCCCTGGGGGGGTGTCCCAAGAGACCCAGTACTTC
>TRBD2|TRBV7-2|TRBJ2-2|few
CASSFRTSSTGELFF
TGTGCCAGCAGCTTCCGGACTAGCAGCACCGGGGAGCTGTTTTTT
>TRBD2|TRBV5-1|TRBJ2-3|.
CASKAGSTDTQYF
TGCGCCAGCAAAGCGGGATCCACAGATACGCAGTATTTT
>TRBD2|TRBV19|TRBJ2-7|few
CASSIYGGTYEQYF
TGTGCCAGTAGTATATACGGGGGGACCTACGAGCAGTACTTC
>.|TRBV13|TRBJ2-2|many
CASSRPRRNSNTGELFF
TGTGCCAGCAGCCGCCCCCGGCGGAATTCGAACACCGGGGAGCTGTTTTTT
>.|TRBV20-1|TRBJ1-2|.
CSARDPAATSNYGYTF
TGCAGTGCTAGAGATCCCGCAGCTACCTCTAACTATGGCTACACCTTC